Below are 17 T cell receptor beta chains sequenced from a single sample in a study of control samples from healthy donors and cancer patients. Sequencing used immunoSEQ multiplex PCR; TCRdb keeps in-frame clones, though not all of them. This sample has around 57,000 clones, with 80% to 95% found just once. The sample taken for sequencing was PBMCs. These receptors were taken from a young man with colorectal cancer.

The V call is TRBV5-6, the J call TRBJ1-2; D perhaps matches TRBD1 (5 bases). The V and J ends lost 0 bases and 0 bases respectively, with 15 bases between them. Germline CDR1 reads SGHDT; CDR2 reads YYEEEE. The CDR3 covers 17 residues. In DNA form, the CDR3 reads TGTGCCAGCAGCTTGGGAGACGGGGCCTACGCTAACTATGGCTACACCTTC. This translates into CASSLGDGAYANYGYTF.

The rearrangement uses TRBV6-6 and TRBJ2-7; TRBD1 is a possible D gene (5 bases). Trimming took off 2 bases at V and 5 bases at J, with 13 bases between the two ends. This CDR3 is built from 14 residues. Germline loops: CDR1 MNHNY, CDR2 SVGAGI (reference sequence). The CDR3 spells CASSYPDTPHEQYF. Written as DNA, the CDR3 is TGTGCCAGCAGTTACCCGGACACCCCCCACGAGCAGTACTTC.

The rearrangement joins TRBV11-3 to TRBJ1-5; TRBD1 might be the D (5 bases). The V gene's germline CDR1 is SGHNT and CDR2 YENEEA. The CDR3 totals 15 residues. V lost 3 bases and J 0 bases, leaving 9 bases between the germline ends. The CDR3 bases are TGTGCCAGCAGCTTTTGGGGACTTAGCAATCAGCCCCAGCATTTT. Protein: CASSFWGLSNQPQHF. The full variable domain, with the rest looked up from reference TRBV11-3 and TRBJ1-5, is EAGVVQSPRYKIIEKKQPVAFWCNPISGHNTLYWYLQNLGQGPELLIRYENEEAVDDSQLPKDRFSAERLKGVDSTLKIQPAELGDSAVYLCASSFWGLSNQPQHFGDGTRLSIL.

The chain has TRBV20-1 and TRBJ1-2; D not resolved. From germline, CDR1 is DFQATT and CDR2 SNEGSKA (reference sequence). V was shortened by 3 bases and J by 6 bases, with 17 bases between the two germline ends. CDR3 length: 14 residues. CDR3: CSASRVESYDGYTF. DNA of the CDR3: TGCAGTGCTAGTAGGGTTGAGTCCTACGATGGCTACACCTTC.

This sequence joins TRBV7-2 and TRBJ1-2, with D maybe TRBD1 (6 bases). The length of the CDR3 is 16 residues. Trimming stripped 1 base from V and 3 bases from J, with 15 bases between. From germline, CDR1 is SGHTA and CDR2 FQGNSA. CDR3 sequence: CASSLVGGGPDYGYTF. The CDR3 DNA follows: TGTGCCAGCAGCTTAGTAGGGGGGGGGCCGGACTATGGCTACACCTTC.

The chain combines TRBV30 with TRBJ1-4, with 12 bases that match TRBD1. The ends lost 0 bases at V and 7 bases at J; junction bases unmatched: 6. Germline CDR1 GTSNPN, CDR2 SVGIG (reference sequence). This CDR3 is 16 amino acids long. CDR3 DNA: TGTGCCTGGAGTGTACCCCGGGACAGGGGGCGTGAAAAACTGTTTTTT. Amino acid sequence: CAWSVPRDRGREKLFF.

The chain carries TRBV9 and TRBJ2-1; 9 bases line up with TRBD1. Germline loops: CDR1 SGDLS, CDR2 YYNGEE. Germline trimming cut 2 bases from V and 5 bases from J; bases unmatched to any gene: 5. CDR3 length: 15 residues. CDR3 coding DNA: TGTGCCAGCAGCGTCACCGGGACAGGGAACAATGAGCAGTTCTTC. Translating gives CASSVTGTGNNEQFF.

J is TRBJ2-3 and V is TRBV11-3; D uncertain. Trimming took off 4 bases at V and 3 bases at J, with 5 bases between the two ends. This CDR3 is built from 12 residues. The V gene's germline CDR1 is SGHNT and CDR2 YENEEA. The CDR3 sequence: CASSSGTDTQYF. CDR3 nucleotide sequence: TGTGCCAGCAGCTCCGGGACAGATACGCAGTATTTT.

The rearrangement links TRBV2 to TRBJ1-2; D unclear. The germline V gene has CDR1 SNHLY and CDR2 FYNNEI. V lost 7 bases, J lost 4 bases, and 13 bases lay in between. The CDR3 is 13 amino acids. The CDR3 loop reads CASTPGRAYGYTF. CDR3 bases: TGTGCCAGCACCCCTGGCAGAGCCTATGGCTACACCTTC.

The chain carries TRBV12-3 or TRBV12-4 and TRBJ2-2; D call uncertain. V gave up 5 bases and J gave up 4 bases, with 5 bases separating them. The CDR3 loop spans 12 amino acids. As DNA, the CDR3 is TGTGCCAGCAGTCCGACCACCGGGGAGCTGTTTTTT. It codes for CASSPTTGELFF.

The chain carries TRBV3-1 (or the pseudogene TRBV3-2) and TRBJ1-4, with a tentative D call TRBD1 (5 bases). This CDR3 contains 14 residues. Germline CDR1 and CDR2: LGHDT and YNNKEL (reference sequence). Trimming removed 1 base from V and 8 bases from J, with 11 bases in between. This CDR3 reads CASSQGLGEEKLFF. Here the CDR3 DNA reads TGTGCCAGCAGCCAAGGTTTAGGGGAGGAAAAACTGTTTTTT.

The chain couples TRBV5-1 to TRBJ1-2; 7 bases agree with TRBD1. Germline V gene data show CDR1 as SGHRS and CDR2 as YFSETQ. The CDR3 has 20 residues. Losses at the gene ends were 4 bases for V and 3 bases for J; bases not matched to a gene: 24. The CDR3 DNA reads TGCGCCAGCAGCCCCCGTTTACCGACAGGGCTGGAAGAAATGGACTATGGCTACACCTTC. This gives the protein CASSPRLPTGLEEMDYGYTF. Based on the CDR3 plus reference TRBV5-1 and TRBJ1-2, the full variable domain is KAGVTQTPRYLIKTRGQQVTLSCSPISGHRSVSWYQQTPGQGLQFLFEYFSETQRNKGNFPGRFSGRQFSNSRSEMNVSTLELGDSALYLCASSPRLPTGLEEMDYGYTFGSGTRLTVV.

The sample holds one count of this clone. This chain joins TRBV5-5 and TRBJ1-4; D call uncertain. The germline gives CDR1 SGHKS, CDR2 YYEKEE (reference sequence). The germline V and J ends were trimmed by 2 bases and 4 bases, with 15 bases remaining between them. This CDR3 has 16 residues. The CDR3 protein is CASSFGLADFNEKLFF. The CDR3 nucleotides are TGTGCCAGCAGCTTCGGTTTGGCGGATTTTAATGAAAAACTGTTTTTT.

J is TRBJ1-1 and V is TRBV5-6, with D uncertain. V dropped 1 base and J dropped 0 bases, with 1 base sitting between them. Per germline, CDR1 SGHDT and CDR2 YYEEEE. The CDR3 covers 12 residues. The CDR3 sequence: CASSLLNTEAFF. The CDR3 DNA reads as TGTGCCAGCAGCTTGCTGAACACTGAAGCTTTCTTT.

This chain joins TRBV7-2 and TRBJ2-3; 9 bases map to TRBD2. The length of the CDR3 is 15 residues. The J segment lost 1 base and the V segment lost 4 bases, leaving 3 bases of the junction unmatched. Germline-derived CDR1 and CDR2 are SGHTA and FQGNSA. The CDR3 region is CASSSIAGGTDTQYF. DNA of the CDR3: TGTGCCAGCAGCTCGATAGCGGGGGGCACAGATACGCAGTATTTT.

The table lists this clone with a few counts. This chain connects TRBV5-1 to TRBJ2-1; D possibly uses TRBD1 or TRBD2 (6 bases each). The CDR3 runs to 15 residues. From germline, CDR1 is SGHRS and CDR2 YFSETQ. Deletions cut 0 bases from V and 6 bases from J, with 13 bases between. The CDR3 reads CASSLAGRGGNEQFF. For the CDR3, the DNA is TGCGCCAGCAGCTTGGCCGGCAGGGGAGGCAATGAGCAGTTCTTC.

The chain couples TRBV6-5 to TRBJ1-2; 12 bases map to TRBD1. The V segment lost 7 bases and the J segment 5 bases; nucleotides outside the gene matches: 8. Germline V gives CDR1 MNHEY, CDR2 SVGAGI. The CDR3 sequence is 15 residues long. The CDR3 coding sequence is TGTGCCAGCAATATAGGGACAGGGGGCGCGTATGGCTACACCTTC. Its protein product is CASNIGTGGAYGYTF.